At least ten counts were recorded for the clone carrying this TCR beta chain. The antigen remains undetermined. The sample is drawn from a study of CD8 T cells in ankylosing spondylitis. From the 5' RACE reads, TCRdb called clonotypes with MiXCR, one entry per CDR3 protein. This table has around 430,000 distinct CDR3 sequences, approximately 17% appearing once. Study conclusions and caveats: It appeared that ankylosing spondylitis blood was characterized by a TCR beta motif of several highly homologous variants.

V dropped 5 bases and J dropped 0 bases, with 12 bases sitting between them. Germline lookup yields CDR1 DFQATT and CDR2 SNEGSKA (reference sequence). The CDR3 has 14 residues. This TCR was recovered from a male donor with ankylosing spondylitis. Sequencing was done on a sample of blood, either unsorted or a sorted T cell fraction (not recorded which). The chain has TRBV20-1 and TRBJ2-3, with D possibly TRBD2 on 5 matching bases. As DNA, the CDR3 is TGCAGTGCTCCCCGTGGCGGGAGCACAGATACGCAGTATTTT. It translates to CSAPRGGSTDTQYF.